The T cell receptor beta chain described here comes from a study of T cells in Graves' hyperthyroidism and ophthalmopathy. Study background: Peripheral blood samples were taken at initial diagnosis, prior to any treatment.

General study points: Median prediction lead before ophthalmopathy onset was 6.5 months with the model. Also found in blood were most expanded thyroid clonotypes above 0.001.

Comments on this clonotype: Its cognate antigen is unknown.

The CDR3 contains 14 residues. Between the trimmed V and J ends, which lost 2 bases and 8 bases, there was a span of 13 bases. Amplified regions were TCR beta CDR3 sequences from RNA transcripts. The TCR CDR3 first-round RT-PCR relied on the HTBI primer set. TCRdb ran MiXCR on the multiplex PCR reads and lists one entry per CDR3 protein. The sample records around 270,000 distinct CDR3 sequences, around a fifth being singletons. Clinical symptoms, serum thyroxine, TRAb, thyroid ultrasound and orbital computed tomography established diagnosis. The sequence was collected from a man between 50 and 59 years old with Graves' ophthalmopathy. J is TRBJ1-3 and V is TRBV12-3 or TRBV12-4; the D is unclear. The specimen sequenced was blood. The CDR3 DNA is TGTGCCAGCAGTTTAAAGGGTTCTGGTGACACCATATATTTT. This translates into CASSLKGSGDTIYF.